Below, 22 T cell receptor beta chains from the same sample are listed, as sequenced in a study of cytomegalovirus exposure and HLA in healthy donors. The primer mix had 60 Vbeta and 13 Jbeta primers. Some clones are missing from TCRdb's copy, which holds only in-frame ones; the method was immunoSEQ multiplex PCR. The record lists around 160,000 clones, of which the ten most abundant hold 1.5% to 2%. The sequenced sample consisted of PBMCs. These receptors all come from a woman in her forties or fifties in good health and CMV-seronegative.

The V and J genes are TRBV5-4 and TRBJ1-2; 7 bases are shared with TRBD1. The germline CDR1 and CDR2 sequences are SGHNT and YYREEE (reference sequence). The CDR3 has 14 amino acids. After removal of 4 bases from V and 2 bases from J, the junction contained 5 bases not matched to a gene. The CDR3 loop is CASSRTGQNYGYTF. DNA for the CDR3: TGTGCCAGCAGCAGGACGGGACAGAACTATGGCTACACCTTC.

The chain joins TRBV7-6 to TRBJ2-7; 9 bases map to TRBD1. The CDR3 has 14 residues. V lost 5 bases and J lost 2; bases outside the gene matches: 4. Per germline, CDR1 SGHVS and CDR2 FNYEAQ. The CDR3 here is CASSTRTGAYEQYF. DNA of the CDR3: TGTGCCAGCAGCACCAGGACAGGGGCCTACGAGCAGTACTTC.

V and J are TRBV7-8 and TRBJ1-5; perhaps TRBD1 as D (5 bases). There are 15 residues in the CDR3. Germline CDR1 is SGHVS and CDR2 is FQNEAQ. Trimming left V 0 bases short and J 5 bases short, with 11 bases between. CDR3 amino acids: CASSLAGGLDQPQHF. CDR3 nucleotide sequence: TGTGCCAGCAGCTTAGCCGGGGGTTTGGATCAGCCCCAGCATTTT.

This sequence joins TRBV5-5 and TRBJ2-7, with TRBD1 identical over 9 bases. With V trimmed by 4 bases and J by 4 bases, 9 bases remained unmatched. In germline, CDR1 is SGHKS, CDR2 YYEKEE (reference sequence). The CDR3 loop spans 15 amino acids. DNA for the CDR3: TGTGCCAGCAGCCAACCGGGACAGGGATCTTACGAGCAGTACTTC. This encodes CASSQPGQGSYEQYF.

The CDR3 DNA reads as TGTGCCAGCAGTTTATGGGGACAGGGCCCGAACACTGAAGCTTTCTTT. The encoded protein is CASSLWGQGPNTEAFF. The V call is TRBV28, the J call TRBJ1-1; TRBD1 matches 9 bases. CDR1 MDHEN and CDR2 SYDVKM come from the germline V gene. V lost 0 bases to trimming and J lost 1 base; unmatched junction nucleotides: 3. The CDR3 spans 16 residues. Full variable domain (remainder filled in from reference TRBV28 and TRBJ1-1): DVKVTQSSRYLVKRTGEKVFLECVQDMDHENMFWYRQDPGLGLRLIYFSYDVKMKEKGDIPEGYSVSREKKERFSLILESASTNQTSMYLCASSLWGQGPNTEAFFGQGTRLTVV.

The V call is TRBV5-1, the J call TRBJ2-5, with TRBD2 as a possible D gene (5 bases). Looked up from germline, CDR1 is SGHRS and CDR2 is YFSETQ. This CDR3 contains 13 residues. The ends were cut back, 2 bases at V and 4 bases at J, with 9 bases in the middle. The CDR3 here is CASSLIAPETQYF. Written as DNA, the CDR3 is TGCGCCAGCAGCTTAATAGCGCCAGAGACCCAGTACTTC.

The CDR3 DNA reads as TGTGCCAGCAGCGCAGGGGGCAGTGAGCAGTACTTC. Translation: CASSAGGSEQYF. The V and J genes are TRBV7-2 and TRBJ2-7, with TRBD1 matching 8 bases. The CDR3 spans 12 residues. The J segment lost 7 bases and the V segment lost 5 bases, leaving 4 bases of the junction unmatched. The germline V gene has CDR1 SGHTA and CDR2 FQGNSA. Filled out from reference TRBV7-2 and TRBJ2-7, the complete variable domain reads GAGVSQSPSNKVTEKGKDVELRCDPISGHTALYWYRQSLGQGLEFLIYFQGNSAPDKSGLPSDRFSAERTGGSVSTLTIQRTQQEDSAVYLCASSAGGSEQYFGPGTRLTVT.

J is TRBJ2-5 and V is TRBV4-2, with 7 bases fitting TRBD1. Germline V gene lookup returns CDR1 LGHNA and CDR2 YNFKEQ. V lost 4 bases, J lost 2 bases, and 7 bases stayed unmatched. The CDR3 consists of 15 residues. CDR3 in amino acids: CASSPREQGQETQYF. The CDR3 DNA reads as TGTGCCAGCAGCCCGAGGGAACAGGGGCAAGAGACCCAGTACTTC.

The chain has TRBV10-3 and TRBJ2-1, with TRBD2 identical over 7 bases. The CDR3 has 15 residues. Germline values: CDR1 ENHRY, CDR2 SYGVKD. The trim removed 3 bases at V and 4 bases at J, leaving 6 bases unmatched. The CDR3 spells CAISDRLAGYNEQFF. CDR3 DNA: TGTGCCATCAGTGATAGACTAGCAGGTTACAATGAGCAGTTCTTC.

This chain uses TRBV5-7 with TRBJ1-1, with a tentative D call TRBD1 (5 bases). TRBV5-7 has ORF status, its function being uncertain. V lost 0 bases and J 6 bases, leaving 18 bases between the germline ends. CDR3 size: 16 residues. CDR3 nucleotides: TGTGCCAGCAGCTTGGCCGGAGCAGGGTCACCGCCTGAAGCTTTCTTT. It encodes CASSLAGAGSPPEAFF.

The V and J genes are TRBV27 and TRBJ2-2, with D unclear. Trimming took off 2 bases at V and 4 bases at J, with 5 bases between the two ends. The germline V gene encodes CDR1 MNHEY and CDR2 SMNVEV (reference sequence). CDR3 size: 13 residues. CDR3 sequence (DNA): TGTGCCAGCAGTTTACTACCCACCGGGGAGCTGTTTTTT. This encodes CASSLLPTGELFF.

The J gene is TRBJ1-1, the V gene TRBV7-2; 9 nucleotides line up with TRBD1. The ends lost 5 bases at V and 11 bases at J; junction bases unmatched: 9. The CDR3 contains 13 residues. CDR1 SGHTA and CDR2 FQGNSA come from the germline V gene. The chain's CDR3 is CASSVKGQGGAFF. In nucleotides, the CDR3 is TGTGCCAGCAGCGTTAAGGGACAGGGTGGGGCTTTCTTT.

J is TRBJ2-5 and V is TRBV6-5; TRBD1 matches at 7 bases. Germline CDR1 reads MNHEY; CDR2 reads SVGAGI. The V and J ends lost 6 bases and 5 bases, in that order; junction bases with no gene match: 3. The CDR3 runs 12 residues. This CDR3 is CASSTGVETQYF. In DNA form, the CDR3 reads TGTGCCAGCAGCACAGGGGTGGAGACCCAGTACTTC.

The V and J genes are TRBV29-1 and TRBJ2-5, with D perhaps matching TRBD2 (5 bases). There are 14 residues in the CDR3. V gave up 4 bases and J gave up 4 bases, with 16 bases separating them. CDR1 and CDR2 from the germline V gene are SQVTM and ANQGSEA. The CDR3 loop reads CSVAEGSAGETQYF. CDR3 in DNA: TGCAGCGTTGCTGAGGGCAGCGCAGGAGAGACCCAGTACTTC.

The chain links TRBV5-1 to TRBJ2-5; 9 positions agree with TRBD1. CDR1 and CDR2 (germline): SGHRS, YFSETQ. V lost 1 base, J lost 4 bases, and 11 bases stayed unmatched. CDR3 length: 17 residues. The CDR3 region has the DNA TGCGCCAGCAGCTTGATGCCGGGACAGGGTGGAGGAGAGACCCAGTACTTC. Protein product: CASSLMPGQGGGETQYF.

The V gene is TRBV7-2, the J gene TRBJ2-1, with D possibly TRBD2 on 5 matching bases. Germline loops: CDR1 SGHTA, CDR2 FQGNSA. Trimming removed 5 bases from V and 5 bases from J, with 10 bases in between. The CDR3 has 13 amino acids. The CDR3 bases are TGTGCCAGCAGCCCAACTAGGGACAATGAGCAGTTCTTC. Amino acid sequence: CASSPTRDNEQFF. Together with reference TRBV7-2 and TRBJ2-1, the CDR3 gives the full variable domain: GAGVSQSPSNKVTEKGKDVELRCDPISGHTALYWYRQSLGQGLEFLIYFQGNSAPDKSGLPSDRFSAERTGGSVSTLTIQRTQQEDSAVYLCASSPTRDNEQFFGPGTRLTVL.

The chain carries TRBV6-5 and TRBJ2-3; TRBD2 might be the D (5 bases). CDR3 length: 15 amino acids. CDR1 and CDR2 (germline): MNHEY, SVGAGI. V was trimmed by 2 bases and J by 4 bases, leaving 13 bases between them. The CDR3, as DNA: TGTGCCAGCAGTTACGAAGGAGGTTGGGCAGATACGCAGTATTTT. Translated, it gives CASSYEGGWADTQYF.

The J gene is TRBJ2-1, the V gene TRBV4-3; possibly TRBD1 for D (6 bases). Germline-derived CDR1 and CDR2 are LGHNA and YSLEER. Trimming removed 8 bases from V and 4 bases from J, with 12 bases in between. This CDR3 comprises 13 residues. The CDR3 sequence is CASGQSIYNEQFF. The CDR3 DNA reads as TGCGCCAGCGGACAGTCAATTTACAATGAGCAGTTCTTC.

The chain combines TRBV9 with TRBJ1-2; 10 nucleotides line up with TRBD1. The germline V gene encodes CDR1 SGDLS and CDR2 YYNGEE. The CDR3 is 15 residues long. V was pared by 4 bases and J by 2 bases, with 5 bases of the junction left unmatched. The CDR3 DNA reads TGTGCCAGCAGCACCGGGACAGGGGTAAACTATGGCTACACCTTC. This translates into CASSTGTGVNYGYTF.

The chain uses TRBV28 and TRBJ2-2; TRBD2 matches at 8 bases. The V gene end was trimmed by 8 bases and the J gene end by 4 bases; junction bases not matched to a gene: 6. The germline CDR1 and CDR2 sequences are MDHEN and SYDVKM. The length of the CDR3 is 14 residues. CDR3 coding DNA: TGTGCCAGCGAGGTAGCGGGATCCACCGGGGAGCTGTTTTTT. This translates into CASEVAGSTGELFF.

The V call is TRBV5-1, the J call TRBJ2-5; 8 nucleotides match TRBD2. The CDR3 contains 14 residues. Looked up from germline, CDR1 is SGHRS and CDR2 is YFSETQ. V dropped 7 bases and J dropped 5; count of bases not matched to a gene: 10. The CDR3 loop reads CASSTAGADETQYF. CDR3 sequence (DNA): TGCGCCAGCTCTACAGCGGGAGCGGATGAGACCCAGTACTTC.

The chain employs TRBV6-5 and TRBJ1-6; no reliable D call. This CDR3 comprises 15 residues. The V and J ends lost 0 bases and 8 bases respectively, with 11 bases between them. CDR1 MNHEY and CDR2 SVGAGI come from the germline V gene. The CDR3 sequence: CASSYSFGEDSPLHF. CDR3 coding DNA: TGTGCCAGCAGTTACTCGTTTGGGGAGGATTCACCCCTCCACTTT.